The rows below give T cell receptor beta chains drawn from one sample of a study of T cell responses to AZD1222 COVID-19 vaccine. Produced via immunoSEQ multiplex PCR; TCRdb's table is partial and in-frame only. This table holds some 130,000 clones, 89% found once. The input for sequencing was peripheral blood, taken on day 0 of AZD1222 vaccination. Every receptor here comes from an adult in good health. CDR3s include the opening cysteine and the closing phenylalanine or tryptophan. A D gene is named only where the DNA matches it firmly. Clone size is shown for a subset of rows, as once, few, many or a class of expanded clone.

- - TRBJ1-5 TRBV6-2/TRBV6-3 CASSPRGPQPQHF TGTGCCAGCAGTCCCAGGGGCCCACAGCCCCAGCATTTT
- - TRBJ1-5 TRBV28 CASQTQQPQHF TGTGCCAGCCAGACCCAACAGCCCCAGCATTTT
once - TRBJ1-1 TRBV6-5 CASTLRGQFTEAFF TGTGCCAGCACCTTACGGGGGCAGTTCACTGAAGCTTTCTTT
- - TRBJ1-2 TRBV24-1 CATSDRGGYTF TGTGCCACCAGTGACCGGGGCGGCTACACCTTC
once - TRBJ1-1 TRBV4-1 CASSQESPGDTEAFF TGCGCCAGCAGCCAAGAATCTCCGGGGGATACTGAAGCTTTCTTT
- - TRBJ1-3 TRBV5-8 CASSRRGNTIYF TGTGCCAGCAGCCGGAGGGGAAACACCATATATTTT
- - TRBJ1-1 TRBV7-9 CASSLRSGMAEAFF TGTGCCAGCAGCTTAAGGTCCGGGATGGCTGAAGCTTTCTTT
- TRBD1 TRBJ1-2 TRBV6-6 CASSYLEQGSYTF TGTGCCAGCAGTTACTTAGAACAGGGGAGCTACACCTTC
- - TRBJ1-6 TRBV11-1 CASSLIDSPLHF TGTGCCAGCAGCTTAATAGATTCACCCCTCCACTTT
- - TRBJ1-1 TRBV5-1 CASSLGGIEAFF TGCGCCAGCAGCTTGGGGGGAATAGAAGCTTTCTTT
- - TRBJ2-5 TRBV6-2/TRBV6-3 CASSYFGTQYF TGTGCCAGCAGTTACTTCGGGACCCAGTACTTC
- TRBD1 TRBJ1-2 TRBV30 CAWSRDRGMLLYGYTF TGTGCCTGGAGTAGGGACAGGGGGATGCTCCTCTATGGCTACACCTTC
- TRBD1 TRBJ1-5 TRBV3-1/TRBV3-2 CASSDTGVHSNQPQHF TGTGCCAGCAGCGACACAGGGGTCCATAGCAATCAGCCCCAGCATTTT
- - TRBJ1-1 TRBV5-1 CASSLLFGSNTEAFF TGCGCCAGCAGCTTGCTCTTCGGCAGCAACACTGAAGCTTTCTTT
few - TRBJ1-1 TRBV11-2 CASSRFMTENTEAFF TGTGCCAGCAGCCGATTCATGACAGAGAACACTGAAGCTTTCTTT
- TRBD1 TRBJ1-3 TRBV19 CASSQGGLGGNTIYF TGTGCCAGTAGTCAAGGGGGCTTGGGAGGAAACACCATATATTTT
- - TRBJ1-3 TRBV6-5 CASSSGGIGGNTIYF TGTGCCAGCAGTTCCGGAGGGATAGGTGGAAACACCATATATTTT
- - TRBJ1-1 TRBV7-9 CAGEGADNTEAFF TGTGCCGGGGAAGGGGCGGATAACACTGAAGCTTTCTTT
- - TRBJ1-2 TRBV7-2 CASSPLGGHYGYTF TGTGCCAGCAGCCCCTTGGGAGGACACTATGGCTACACCTTC
few - TRBJ1-4 TRBV14 CASSPFLQGQLFF TGTGCCAGCAGCCCATTCCTCCAGGGTCAGCTGTTTTTT